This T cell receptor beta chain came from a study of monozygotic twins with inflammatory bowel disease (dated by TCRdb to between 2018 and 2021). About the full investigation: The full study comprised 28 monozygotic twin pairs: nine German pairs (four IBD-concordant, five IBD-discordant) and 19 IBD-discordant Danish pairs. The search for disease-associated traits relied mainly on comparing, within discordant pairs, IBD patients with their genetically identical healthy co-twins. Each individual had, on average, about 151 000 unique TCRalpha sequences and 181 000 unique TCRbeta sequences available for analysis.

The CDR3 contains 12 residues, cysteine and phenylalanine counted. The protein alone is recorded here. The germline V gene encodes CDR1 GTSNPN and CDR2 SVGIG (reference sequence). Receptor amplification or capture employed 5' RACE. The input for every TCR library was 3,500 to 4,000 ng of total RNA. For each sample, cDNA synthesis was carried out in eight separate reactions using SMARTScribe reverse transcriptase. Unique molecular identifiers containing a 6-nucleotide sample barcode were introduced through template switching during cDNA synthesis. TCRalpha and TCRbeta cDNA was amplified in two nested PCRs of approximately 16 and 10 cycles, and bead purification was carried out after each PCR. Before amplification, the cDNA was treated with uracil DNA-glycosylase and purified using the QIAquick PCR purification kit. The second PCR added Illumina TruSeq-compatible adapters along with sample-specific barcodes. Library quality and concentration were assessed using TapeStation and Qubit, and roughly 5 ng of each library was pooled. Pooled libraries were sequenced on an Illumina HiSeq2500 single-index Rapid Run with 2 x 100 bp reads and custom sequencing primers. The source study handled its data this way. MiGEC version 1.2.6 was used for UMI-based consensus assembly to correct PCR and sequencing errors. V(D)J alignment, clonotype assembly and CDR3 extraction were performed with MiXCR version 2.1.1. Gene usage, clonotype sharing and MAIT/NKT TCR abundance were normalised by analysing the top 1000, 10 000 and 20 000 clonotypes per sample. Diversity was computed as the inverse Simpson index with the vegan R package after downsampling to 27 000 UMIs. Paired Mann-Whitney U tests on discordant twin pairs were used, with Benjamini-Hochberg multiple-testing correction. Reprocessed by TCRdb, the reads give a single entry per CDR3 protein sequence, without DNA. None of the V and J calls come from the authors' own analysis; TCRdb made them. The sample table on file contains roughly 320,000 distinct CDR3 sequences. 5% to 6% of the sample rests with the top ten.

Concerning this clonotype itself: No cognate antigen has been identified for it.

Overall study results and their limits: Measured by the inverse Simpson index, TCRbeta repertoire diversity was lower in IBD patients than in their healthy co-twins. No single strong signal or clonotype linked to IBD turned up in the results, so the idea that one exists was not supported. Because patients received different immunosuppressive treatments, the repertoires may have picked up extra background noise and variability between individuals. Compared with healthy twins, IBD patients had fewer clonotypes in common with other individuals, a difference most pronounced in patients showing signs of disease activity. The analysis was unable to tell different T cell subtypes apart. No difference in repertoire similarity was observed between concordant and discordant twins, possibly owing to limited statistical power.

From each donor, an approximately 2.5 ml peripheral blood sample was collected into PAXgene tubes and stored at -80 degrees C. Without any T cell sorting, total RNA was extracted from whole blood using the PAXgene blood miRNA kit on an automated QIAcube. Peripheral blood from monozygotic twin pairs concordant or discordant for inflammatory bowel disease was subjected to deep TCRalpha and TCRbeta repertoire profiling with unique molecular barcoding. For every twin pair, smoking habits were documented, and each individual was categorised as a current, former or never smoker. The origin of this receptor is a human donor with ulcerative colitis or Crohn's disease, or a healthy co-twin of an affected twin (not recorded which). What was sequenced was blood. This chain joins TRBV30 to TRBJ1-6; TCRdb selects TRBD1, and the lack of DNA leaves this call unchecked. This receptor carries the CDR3 CAWNRVGAPLHF.